This TCR beta chain was documented in a study of T-cell reconstitution after alpha-beta-depleted transplantation in children. Study results and caveats: Roughly two months post-transplant, alpha-beta T cells reportedly originated from several hundred graft clones that had expanded. Hyperexpanded clones declined; after one year, newly produced T cells mostly supplied diversity.

Notes on this clonotype: Its antigen is unknown.

Looked up from germline, CDR1 is SGHDT and CDR2 is YYEEEE. V was clipped by 3 bases and J by 1 base; unmatched bases: 5. The CDR3 runs to 15 residues. Molecular barcoding with unique molecular identifiers was used for the TCRbeta library. TCRdb called the PCR reads again in MiXCR, with one record for every CDR3 protein. The data show some 95,000 distinct CDR3 sequences, about 25% seen once. The chain combines TRBV5-6 with TRBJ1-1, with 8 bases lining up with TRBD1. The sequence was collected from a boy aged 2 to 10 with acute lymphoblastic leukemia, due to receive a stem cell transplant. This specimen was PBMCs, taken before TCRalphabeta/CD19-depleted stem cell transplant. This CDR3 reads CASSYRDRRNTEAFF. The CDR3 region has the DNA TGTGCCAGCAGCTATAGGGACAGGAGGAACACTGAAGCTTTCTTT.